This is a list of T cell receptor beta chains from one sample in a study of cytomegalovirus exposure and HLA in healthy donors. The method was immunoSEQ multiplex PCR; TCRdb's version includes in-frame clones alone and lacks a portion of them. Across around 52,000 clones, the top ten clones capture 20% to 30% of the sample. What was sequenced was PBMCs. The receptors shown here come from a man aged 40-55 years in good health and CMV-seropositive. The CDR3 runs from the conserved cysteine through the conserved F or W. A D gene is named only where the DNA matches it firmly.

>TRBV7-9|TRBJ1-4|NA
CASSLGGANEKLFF
TGTGCCAGCAGCTTAGGGGGCGCTAATGAAAAACTGTTTTTT
>TRBV5-1|TRBJ2-5|TRBD2
CASSLVVAGLQETQYF
TGCGCCAGCAGCTTGGTGGTAGCGGGGCTCCAAGAGACCCAGTACTTC
>TRBV14|TRBJ2-5|NA
CASSQGRVETQYF
TGTGCCAGCAGCCAGGGCAGGGTAGAGACCCAGTACTTC
>TRBV5-1|TRBJ1-1|TRBD1
CASSTGQGATEAFF
TGCGCCAGCAGCACGGGACAGGGGGCCACTGAAGCTTTCTTT
>TRBV5-4|TRBJ1-4|NA
CASSLDPGDEKLFF
TGTGCCAGCAGCTTGGACCCGGGGGATGAAAAACTGTTTTTT
>TRBV4-1|TRBJ2-2|TRBD2
CASSQDPSGTTGELFF
TGCGCCAGCAGCCAAGATCCTAGCGGCACCACCGGGGAGCTGTTTTTT
>TRBV30|TRBJ2-7|TRBD2
CACGGGSYEQYF
TGTGCCTGCGGGGGGGGGTCCTACGAGCAGTACTTC
>TRBV6-1|TRBJ2-7|NA
CASTSVYEQYF
TGTGCCAGCACTAGCGTCTACGAGCAGTACTTC
>TRBV28|TRBJ2-2|NA
CASSLGGGATGELFF
TGTGCCAGCAGTTTAGGTGGGGGGGCTACCGGGGAGCTGTTTTTT
>TRBV27|TRBJ2-5|NA
CASRIRQGGETQYF
TGTGCCAGCAGAATCCGTCAGGGGGGAGAGACCCAGTACTTC
>TRBV11-3|TRBJ2-1|TRBD2
CASSLGAGGPDEQFF
TGTGCCAGCAGCTTAGGAGCGGGAGGGCCCGATGAGCAGTTCTTC
>TRBV7-2|TRBJ2-7|NA
CASSGAAGSGEQYF
TGTGCCAGCAGCGGAGCGGCAGGGAGCGGGGAGCAGTACTTC
>TRBV10-3|TRBJ1-4|NA
CAINRREDEKLFF
TGTGCCATCAACCGGAGGGAGGATGAAAAACTGTTTTTT
>TRBV6-6|TRBJ2-5|TRBD1
CASSSGTGQETQYF
TGTGCCAGCAGTTCCGGGACAGGTCAAGAGACCCAGTACTTC
>TRBV18|TRBJ2-1|NA
CASSPAGSYNEQFF
TGTGCCAGCTCTCCTGCGGGCTCCTACAATGAGCAGTTCTTC
>TRBV5-4|TRBJ2-7|TRBD2
CASSSTSAGYEQYF
TGTGCCAGCAGCTCGACTAGCGCGGGCTACGAGCAGTACTTC
>TRBV19|TRBJ1-2|TRBD1
CASSAGQGADYGYTF
TGTGCCAGTAGTGCCGGGCAGGGGGCGGACTATGGCTACACCTTC
>TRBV28|TRBJ2-1|NA
CASTSGGQGYEQFF
TGTGCCAGCACCTCCGGTGGGCAGGGCTATGAGCAGTTCTTC
>TRBV28|TRBJ1-2|TRBD1
CASSQTGVYGYTF
TGTGCCAGCAGTCAGACAGGGGTTTATGGCTACACCTTC
>TRBV7-3|TRBJ2-1|NA
CASSLDSSYNEQFF
TGTGCCAGCAGCTTAGACAGCTCCTACAATGAGCAGTTCTTC
>TRBV7-6|TRBJ2-5|TRBD2
CASSSEGPAGEETQYF
TGTGCCAGCAGCTCCGAGGGCCCAGCGGGGGAAGAGACCCAGTACTTC
>TRBV5-1|TRBJ1-6|TRBD1
CASSPRGQNNSPLHF
TGCGCCAGCAGCCCGAGGGGACAGAATAATTCACCCCTCCACTTT
>TRBV2|TRBJ2-7|TRBD2
CASNDLAAASEQYF
TGTGCCAGCAACGACCTAGCGGCCGCTAGCGAGCAGTACTTC
>TRBV6-1|TRBJ2-1|TRBD2
CASSLLAGSNNEQFF
TGTGCCAGCAGTCTACTAGCGGGGTCCAACAATGAGCAGTTCTTC
>TRBV29-1|TRBJ1-1|TRBD1
CSGAGTGSSAFF
TGCAGCGGGGCTGGGACAGGGTCCTCAGCTTTCTTT
>TRBV5-1|TRBJ2-3|TRBD2
CASSRLAGTDTQYF
TGCGCCAGCAGCCGACTAGCAGGCACAGATACGCAGTATTTT
>TRBV7-8|TRBJ1-5|TRBD1
CASSLDGTGAFNQPQHF
TGTGCCAGCAGCTTAGACGGGACAGGGGCCTTTAATCAGCCCCAGCATTTT
>TRBV5-1|TRBJ2-5|TRBD2
CASSSIAGAEETQYF
TGCGCCAGCAGCTCGATAGCGGGAGCGGAAGAGACCCAGTACTTC
>TRBV13|TRBJ2-7|TRBD2
CASSLARGSAYEQYF
TGTGCCAGCAGCCTCGCACGCGGGAGCGCCTACGAGCAGTACTTC
>TRBV9|TRBJ1-6|NA
CASSVDAGDSPLHF
TGTGCCAGCAGCGTAGACGCAGGTGATTCACCCCTCCACTTT
>TRBV18|TRBJ2-2|NA
CASSPPGGYTGELFF
TGTGCCAGCTCACCACCGGGAGGATACACCGGGGAGCTGTTTTTT
>TRBV7-9|TRBJ2-2|TRBD1
CASSLTGGPTGELFF
TGTGCCAGCAGCTTGACAGGGGGGCCGACCGGGGAGCTGTTTTTT
>TRBV5-4|TRBJ1-1|NA
CASSLNAEHTEAFF
TGTGCCAGCAGCTTGAATGCGGAGCACACTGAAGCTTTCTTT
>TRBV9|TRBJ2-1|NA
CASSPKAGLSYNEQFF
TGTGCCAGCAGCCCTAAAGCGGGTCTCTCCTACAATGAGCAGTTCTTC
>TRBV30|TRBJ2-7|NA
CAWSNTYEQYF
TGTGCCTGGAGTAATACCTACGAGCAGTACTTC
>TRBV13|TRBJ2-7|NA
CASSPSFSYEQYF
TGTGCCAGCAGCCCTAGCTTCTCCTACGAGCAGTACTTC
>TRBV6-5|TRBJ1-5|NA
CASSFTGYDQPQHF
TGTGCCAGCAGCTTCACAGGGTACGATCAGCCCCAGCATTTT
>TRBV27|TRBJ1-2|NA
CASSSGQAGYGYTF
TGTGCCAGCAGTTCGGGACAAGCGGGGTATGGCTACACCTTC
>TRBV6-5|TRBJ1-2|TRBD1
CASSKPGTALYGYTF
TGTGCCAGCAGTAAACCCGGGACAGCACTCTATGGCTACACCTTC
>TRBV7-9|TRBJ2-3|NA
CASRGGSTDTQYF
TGTGCGAGCAGGGGCGGGAGCACAGATACGCAGTATTTT
>TRBV5-8|TRBJ1-5|NA
CASSFRDQPQHF
TGTGCCAGCAGCTTTCGTGATCAGCCCCAGCATTTT
>TRBV5-1|TRBJ1-1|NA
CASSLARNTEAFF
TGCGCCAGCAGCTTGGCCAGGAACACTGAAGCTTTCTTT
>TRBV6-1|TRBJ1-3|NA
CASSETQARNTIYF
TGTGCCAGCAGTGAAACCCAGGCCCGGAACACCATATATTTT
>TRBV27|TRBJ1-2|NA
CASSYQGDGYTF
TGTGCCAGCAGTTACCAGGGTGATGGCTACACCTTC
>TRBV5-1|TRBJ2-5|TRBD1
CASSLQGARETQYF
TGCGCCAGCAGCTTGCAGGGGGCTCGGGAGACCCAGTACTTC
>TRBV2|TRBJ1-5|TRBD1
CATGTGDQPQHF
TGTGCCACGGGGACAGGGGATCAGCCCCAGCATTTT
>TRBV7-9|TRBJ2-1|TRBD2
CASSPTRLAESSYNEQFF
TGTGCCAGCAGCCCCACCCGTCTAGCGGAGAGCTCCTACAATGAGCAGTTCTTC
>TRBV5-1|TRBJ2-7|NA
CASSSQRNSYEQYF
TGCGCCAGCAGTTCCCAGCGGAACTCCTACGAGCAGTACTTC
>TRBV6-1|TRBJ2-2|TRBD2
CASSALAGRTNTGELFF
TGTGCCAGCAGTGCACTAGCGGGAAGAACTAACACCGGGGAGCTGTTTTTT
>TRBV14|TRBJ1-3|TRBD1
CASSPGTGVGNTIYF
TGTGCCAGCAGCCCGGGGACAGGGGTCGGAAACACCATATATTTT
>TRBV29-1|TRBJ2-3|TRBD2
CSVDRLAGGTDTQYF
TGCAGCGTTGATCGGCTAGCGGGAGGGACAGATACGCAGTATTTT
>TRBV7-2|TRBJ2-7|TRBD2
CASSLLQGLAGDEQYF
TGTGCCAGCAGCCTCCTCCAGGGACTAGCGGGAGACGAGCAGTACTTC
>TRBV2|TRBJ1-6|NA
CASTPQTPSTSTLHF
TGTGCCAGCACCCCACAGACACCTTCCACTTCCACCCTCCACTTT